This T cell receptor (beta chain) derives from a study of response to subunit inactivated influenza vaccine. The CDR3 runs 16 residues. V shed 0 bases and J shed 2 bases, with 12 bases lying between them. CDR1 is SEHNR and CDR2 is FQNEAQ in the germline V gene (reference sequence). The sample holds a few counts of this clonotype. TCRdb analysed the RT-PCR reads with MiXCR anew, one entry per CDR3 protein. Of about 700,000 distinct CDR3 sequences listed, 11% to 15% are singletons. Specimen: PBMCs from blood, collected 14 to 15 days before vaccination. The clonotype originates from a man in his fifties who received an inactivated influenza vaccine. This rearrangement joins TRBV7-9 to TRBJ2-3; the D gene is possibly TRBD2 (6 bases). The CDR3 reads CASSLALTRNTDTQYF. The CDR3 nucleotides are TGTGCCAGCAGCTTAGCTCTGACTAGAAACACAGATACGCAGTATTTT.